Below, 8 T cell receptor beta chains from the same sample are listed, as sequenced in a study of blood T cell repertoires in COVID-19. Profiled with immunoSEQ multiplex PCR; TCRdb holds only in-frame clones, not every one. Here the sample spans 110,000 to 150,000 clones, 70% to 85% being singletons. Material for sequencing was PBMCs or T cells enriched from blood (not recorded which). These TCRs come from a woman younger than 30 who had been exposed to COVID-19.

The chain joins TRBV7-3 to TRBJ2-7, with D perhaps TRBD2 (5 bases). The length of the CDR3 is 13 residues. Trimming removed 5 bases from V and 0 bases from J, with 8 bases in between. CDR1 SGHTA and CDR2 FQGTGA come from the germline V gene. CDR3: CASSLASSYEQYF. In nucleotides, the CDR3 is TGTGCCAGCAGCCTAGCCAGCTCCTACGAGCAGTACTTC.

Only one count was recorded for this clone. The chain has TRBV28 and TRBJ2-3; TRBD2 matches at 9 bases. The CDR3 contains 13 residues. The germline V gene has CDR1 MDHEN and CDR2 SYDVKM. Trimming took 3 bases from V and 6 from J; bases not matched to a gene: 1. CDR3 loop: CASSFAGGDTQYF. The CDR3 nucleotides are TGTGCCAGCAGTTTCGCGGGAGGGGATACGCAGTATTTT.

The rearrangement links TRBV28 to TRBJ2-3; D perhaps matches TRBD2 (5 bases). Looked up from germline, CDR1 is MDHEN and CDR2 is SYDVKM. The V end lost 5 bases, the J end lost 2 bases, and 14 bases lay between the germline ends. The CDR3 runs 15 residues. CDR3 coding DNA: TGTGCCAGCAGTGCCAAGGAGGAATACACAGATACGCAGTATTTT. Its translation is CASSAKEEYTDTQYF.

The gene calls are TRBV28 and TRBJ2-1; 7 nucleotides agree with TRBD2. CDR1 and CDR2 from the germline V gene are MDHEN and SYDVKM. The V gene end was trimmed by 3 bases and the J gene end by 8 bases; junction bases not matched to a gene: 7. This CDR3 spans 14 amino acids. DNA of the CDR3: TGTGCCAGCAGTTTGGTGGGAGGGCCCGATGAGCAGTTCTTC. This codes for CASSLVGGPDEQFF.

The chain couples TRBV27 to TRBJ2-2, with 9 bases matching TRBD2. From germline, CDR1 is MNHEY and CDR2 SMNVEV (reference sequence). This CDR3 is 17 amino acids long. V was pared by 0 bases and J by 5 bases, with 7 bases of the junction left unmatched. CDR3: CASSLSRIAGATGELFF. The CDR3 DNA reads as TGTGCCAGCAGTTTATCGCGGATAGCGGGAGCGACCGGGGAGCTGTTTTTT.

Concerning this clone itself: Other DNA sequences from this sample encode an identical CDR3 as well. This chain uses TRBV28 with TRBJ1-5; no clear D. Germline CDR1 MDHEN, CDR2 SYDVKM. This CDR3 has 15 amino acids. The ends were cut back, 2 bases at V and 1 base at J, with 9 bases in the middle. CDR3 coding DNA: TGTGCCAGCAGTTTAGGGCACCCCAGCAATCAGCCCCAGCATTTT. Amino acids: CASSLGHPSNQPQHF.

The CDR3 spells CAGTQGHSGYTF. CDR3 bases: TGTGCCGGGACACAGGGACACTCTGGCTACACCTTC. The chain joins TRBV21-1 to TRBJ1-2; TRBD1, the table's D call, lacks a check against the DNA. TRBV21-1 is recorded as a pseudogene. The CDR3 is 12 residues long.

The chain links TRBV6-1 to TRBJ1-4; D remains unclear. The CDR3 runs 17 residues. CDR1 and CDR2 (germline): MNHNS, SASEGT. Trimming took 3 bases from V and 5 from J, leaving 19 bases between them. The CDR3 DNA is TGTGCCAGCAGTGATCGATATATCCAGGCGACGAATGAAAAACTGTTTTTT. This translates into CASSDRYIQATNEKLFF.